This T cell receptor (beta chain) was documented in a study of T cells and copy number aberrations in small-cell lung cancer (dated by TCRdb to the early 2020s). Background on the whole study: Whole-exome sequencing of the same tumor regions was paired with TCR repertoire sequencing so that T cell metrics could be related to mutations and copy number aberrations. Tumor TCR data were available for around 18 patients, and TCR data from both tumor and normal tissue were available for around 14 patients. Broader findings and caveats from the paper: The study was limited by a small sample size because surgical resection is uncommon in small-cell lung cancer, and validation of the findings is required. Compared with adjacent lung tissue, tumors showed lower T-cell density, richness and clonality, although the density difference was not significant. Across regions, the TCR repertoire was highly heterogeneous, with 79.9-97.7% of clones confined to a single region, an overlap lower than the overlap seen in localized NSCLC. All specimens were formalin-fixed paraffin-embedded tissue, which is known to introduce sequencing artifacts. Higher copy number aberration burden was negatively correlated with tumor T-cell density, richness and clonality.

TCR-beta CDR3 regions were amplified from genomic DNA with the immunoSEQ hsTCRB Kit using multiplexed V- and J-gene primers. Unique DNA barcodes were added in a second PCR, and the samples were pooled together with a negative control and a positive control. Sequencing of the pooled TCR-beta libraries was performed on an Illumina MiSeq using a 150-cycle paired-end protocol. From the authors' description of their analysis: Raw sequencing data were processed by Adaptive Biotechnologies into a report with normalized, annotated TCR-beta repertoires. To compute T-cell density, TCR-beta templates were normalized to usable DNA, with usable DNA estimated through amplification of housekeeping genes. Richness was defined as the count of unique rearrangements, and clonality was defined as 1 minus Pielou's evenness. Three measures quantified intratumor TCR heterogeneity between regions: the Jaccard index, the Morisita overlap index, and the proportion of shared top-20 clonotypes. Sourced from immuneACCESS, this table was stored by TCRdb with only in-frame sequences that have V and J called. A share of the clones is absent; for the studies checked, an unresolved V gene accounts for under half, and the remainder has no known explanation. The V and J calls and clone size are taken from that table; D and trimming were inferred from the DNA. The sample table holds roughly 1,200 clones, of which about 80% were seen once. The ten largest clones add up to 4.5% to 5% of the sample.

As concerns this clone: The antigen it binds to is not known. No much larger clone is present one base from it, and per-base qualities are unavailable.

The junction carries 18 bases between V and J, which are trimmed by 4 bases and 5 bases respectively. CDR3 length: 15 amino acids, cysteine to phenylalanine. Only the CDR3 portion is preserved as DNA: 45 bases, with reading frame beginning at the first base. According to the germline V gene, CDR1 reads SGHRS and CDR2 reads YFSETQ. The donors were limited-stage small-cell lung cancer patients who had surgical resection in Hangzhou, China, between the late 2000s and the early 2020s. Every donor underwent upfront surgery with no preoperative chemotherapy or radiotherapy, and no donor received immunotherapy either before or after surgery. Each of the roughly 20 patients in the sequenced cohort was a smoker or a heavy second-hand smoker. To represent spatial heterogeneity of the primary tumors, three regions were collected from each tumor FFPE block using a grid approach. Tumor regions were macrodissected for enrichment of malignant cells, and only regions expected to yield at least 150 ng DNA were selected. The study used multi-region TCR-beta sequencing of resected limited-stage small-cell lung cancers together with tumor-adjacent lung tissue to characterize T cell repertoire heterogeneity. The AllPrep DNA/RNA FFPE Kit (Qiagen) was used to extract genomic DNA from the FFPE tissue.

The V gene is TRBV5-1 and the J gene is TRBJ1-2; the best D guess is TRBD1, with 6 bases matching. The receptor was isolated from a woman aged 50 to 60 with small cell lung cancer. Sequences were obtained from tumor tissue. The DNA sequence reads TGCGCCAGCAGCCCGGGGGGGCGTTCTGTGTATGGCTACACCTTC. Its translation reads: CASSPGGRSVYGYTF. Here the CDR3 is joined to the reference TRBV5-1 and TRBJ1-2 genes, and the full variable domain is: KAGVTQTPRYLIKTRGQQVTLSCSPISGHRSVSWYQQTPGQGLQFLFEYFSETQRNKGNFPGRFSGRQFSNSRSEMNVSTLELGDSALYLCASSPGGRSVYGYTFGSGTRLTVV.